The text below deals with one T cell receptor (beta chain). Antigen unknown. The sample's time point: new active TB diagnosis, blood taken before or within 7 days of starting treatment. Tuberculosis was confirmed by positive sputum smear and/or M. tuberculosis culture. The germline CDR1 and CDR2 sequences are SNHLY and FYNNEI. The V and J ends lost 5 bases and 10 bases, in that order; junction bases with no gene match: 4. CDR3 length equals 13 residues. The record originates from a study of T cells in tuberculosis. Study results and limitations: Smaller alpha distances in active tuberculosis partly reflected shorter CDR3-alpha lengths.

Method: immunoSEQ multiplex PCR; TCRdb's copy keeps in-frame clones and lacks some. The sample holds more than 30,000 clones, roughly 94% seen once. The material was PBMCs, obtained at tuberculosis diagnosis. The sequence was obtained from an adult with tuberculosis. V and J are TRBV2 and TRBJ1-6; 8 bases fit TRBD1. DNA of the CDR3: TGTGCCAGCAGTAGGACAGGGACCTCACCCCTCCACTTT. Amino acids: CASSRTGTSPLHF.